The rows below give T cell receptor beta chains drawn from one sample of a study of blood T cell repertoires in COVID-19. Assay: immunoSEQ multiplex PCR; the TCRdb copy retains only in-frame clones and omits some. The sample consists of under 300,000 clones, 70% to 90% of them appearing once. The sample was PBMCs or T cells enriched from blood (not recorded which). The receptors shown here come from a woman in her 50s who had recovered from COVID-19. CDR3s include the opening cysteine and the closing phenylalanine or tryptophan. The D gene is left open where the match is weak. Not all rows give a size; the values are once, few, many and, for expanded clones, a class.

CDR3aa: CASSIARGTSLYEQYF
CDR3nt: TGTGCCAGTAGTATAGCACGGGGAACTTCGCTCTACGAGCAGTACTTC
v_gene: TRBV19
j_gene: TRBJ2-7
abundance: .
d_gene: .

CDR3aa: CASSRLAGLRTTDTQYF
CDR3nt: TGTGCCAGCAGTCGACTAGCGGGCCTTAGAACCACAGATACGCAGTATTTT
v_gene: TRBV27
j_gene: TRBJ2-3
abundance: .
d_gene: TRBD2

CDR3aa: CASSERRVTYEQYF
CDR3nt: TGTGCCAGCAGTGAAAGACGGGTTACCTACGAGCAGTACTTC
v_gene: TRBV6-1
j_gene: TRBJ2-7
abundance: .
d_gene: .

CDR3aa: CASTTSGSDIQYF
CDR3nt: TGCGCCAGCACGACGAGCGGGAGTGACATTCAGTACTTC
v_gene: TRBV5-1
j_gene: TRBJ2-4
abundance: .
d_gene: TRBD2

CDR3aa: CASRGHPNTEAFF
CDR3nt: TGTGCCAGCAGGGGACATCCGAACACTGAAGCTTTCTTT
v_gene: TRBV6-4
j_gene: TRBJ1-1
abundance: .
d_gene: .

CDR3aa: CASSSLAGSSYEQYF
CDR3nt: TGCGCCAGCAGCTCTCTAGCGGGAAGCTCCTACGAGCAGTACTTC
v_gene: TRBV5-1
j_gene: TRBJ2-7
abundance: few
d_gene: TRBD2

CDR3aa: CASVSGTGNEKLFF
CDR3nt: TGTGCCAGCGTATCTGGGACAGGGAATGAAAAACTGTTTTTT
v_gene: TRBV7-9
j_gene: TRBJ1-4
abundance: .
d_gene: TRBD1

CDR3aa: CASSYGGANGYTF
CDR3nt: TGTGCCAGCAGTTATGGGGGCGCGAATGGCTACACCTTC
v_gene: TRBV27
j_gene: TRBJ1-2
abundance: .
d_gene: .

CDR3aa: CASSLGGGSGANVLTF
CDR3nt: TGCGCCAGCAGCTTGGGAGGGGGATCTGGGGCCAACGTCCTGACTTTC
v_gene: TRBV5-1
j_gene: TRBJ2-6
abundance: .
d_gene: .

CDR3aa: CASSLVTSGASGNTIYF
CDR3nt: TGTGCCAGCAGCTTAGTTACGTCGGGAGCCTCTGGAAACACCATATATTTT
v_gene: TRBV7-6
j_gene: TRBJ1-3
abundance: .
d_gene: .

CDR3aa: CASLRGHTEAFF
CDR3nt: TGTGCCTCCCTGAGGGGGCACACTGAAGCTTTCTTT
v_gene: TRBV6-5
j_gene: TRBJ1-1
abundance: .
d_gene: TRBD1

CDR3aa: CASSVAAGRGGNEQFF
CDR3nt: TGTGCCAGCAGCGTAGCCGCCGGGAGGGGGGGCAATGAGCAGTTCTTC
v_gene: TRBV9
j_gene: TRBJ2-1
abundance: .
d_gene: TRBD2

CDR3aa: CASTDRSSGNTIYF
CDR3nt: TGTGCCAGCACCGACAGAAGCTCTGGAAACACCATATATTTT
v_gene: TRBV3-1/TRBV3-2
j_gene: TRBJ1-3
abundance: .
d_gene: .

CDR3aa: CASGLELRQGPQHF
CDR3nt: TGTGCTAGTGGTTTGGAGTTGAGGCAGGGACCCCAGCATTTT
v_gene: TRBV12-5
j_gene: TRBJ1-5
abundance: once
d_gene: .

CDR3aa: CASSFPGLAGSYEQYF
CDR3nt: TGTGCCAGCAGTTTTCCCGGACTAGCGGGTTCCTACGAGCAGTACTTC
v_gene: TRBV28
j_gene: TRBJ2-7
abundance: .
d_gene: TRBD2

CDR3aa: CASSTLTGVGTEAFF
CDR3nt: TGTGCCAGTAGTACACTGACAGGGGTCGGCACTGAAGCTTTCTTT
v_gene: TRBV19
j_gene: TRBJ1-1
abundance: .
d_gene: TRBD1

CDR3aa: CASSLLAETYEQYF
CDR3nt: TGTGCCAGCAGCTTACTAGCGGAGACCTACGAGCAGTACTTC
v_gene: TRBV7-9
j_gene: TRBJ2-7
abundance: .
d_gene: TRBD2

CDR3aa: CASSRRDYTDTQYF
CDR3nt: TGTGCCAGCAGCCGCCGGGATTACACAGATACGCAGTATTTT
v_gene: TRBV3-1/TRBV3-2
j_gene: TRBJ2-3
abundance: .
d_gene: .

CDR3aa: CASSSIMSGRPTDTQYF
CDR3nt: TGTGCCAGCAGCTCCATCATGAGCGGGAGGCCCACAGATACGCAGTATTTT
v_gene: TRBV7-9
j_gene: TRBJ2-3
abundance: .
d_gene: TRBD2

CDR3aa: CASSLTRPGGAGNTIYF
CDR3nt: TGTGCCAGCAGTCTGACCCGCCCGGGGGGGGCTGGAAACACCATATATTTT
v_gene: TRBV28
j_gene: TRBJ1-3
abundance: .
d_gene: .

CDR3aa: CASSLFPDSDNSPLHF
CDR3nt: TGTGCCAGCAGCTTGTTTCCCGACAGTGATAATTCACCCCTCCACTTT
v_gene: TRBV5-6
j_gene: TRBJ1-6
abundance: once
d_gene: .

CDR3aa: CSASPRTEAFF
CDR3nt: TGCAGTGCTAGCCCGAGGACTGAAGCTTTCTTT
v_gene: TRBV20-1
j_gene: TRBJ1-1
abundance: .
d_gene: .

CDR3aa: CASSDVSGFTGELFF
CDR3nt: TGTGCCAGCAGTGATGTTAGCGGGTTCACCGGGGAGCTGTTTTTT
v_gene: TRBV2
j_gene: TRBJ2-2
abundance: .
d_gene: TRBD2

CDR3aa: CASSEVLLADNEQFF
CDR3nt: TGTGCCAGCAGCGAAGTACTACTAGCGGACAATGAGCAGTTCTTC
v_gene: TRBV7-9
j_gene: TRBJ2-1
abundance: .
d_gene: TRBD2

CDR3aa: CASRKDSSNSPLHF
CDR3nt: TGTGCCAGCAGAAAGGACAGCTCAAATTCACCCCTCCACTTT
v_gene: TRBV28
j_gene: TRBJ1-6
abundance: .
d_gene: .

CDR3aa: CASTDTGYSYEQYF
CDR3nt: TGTGCCAGCACCGATACAGGGTACTCCTACGAGCAGTACTTC
v_gene: TRBV28
j_gene: TRBJ2-7
abundance: once
d_gene: .

CDR3aa: CASRDRANTGELFF
CDR3nt: TGTGCCAGCCGGGACAGGGCGAACACCGGGGAGCTGTTTTTT
v_gene: TRBV2
j_gene: TRBJ2-2
abundance: .
d_gene: TRBD1

CDR3aa: CASSVAQRNYNEQFF
CDR3nt: TGTGCCAGCAGCGTAGCCCAGCGGAACTACAATGAGCAGTTCTTC
v_gene: TRBV9
j_gene: TRBJ2-1
abundance: .
d_gene: .

CDR3aa: CASSDPGTSKIYNEQFF
CDR3nt: TGTGCCAGCAGTGACCCCGGGACTAGCAAAATATACAATGAGCAGTTCTTC
v_gene: TRBV25-1
j_gene: TRBJ2-1
abundance: .
d_gene: TRBD2

CDR3aa: CASSFGQDPYEQYF
CDR3nt: TGTGCCAGCAGTTTCGGACAGGATCCCTACGAGCAGTACTTC
v_gene: TRBV28
j_gene: TRBJ2-7
abundance: once
d_gene: TRBD1

CDR3aa: CATSIRTTSTEAFF
CDR3nt: TGTGCCACCAGCATCCGGACTACGAGCACTGAAGCTTTCTTT
v_gene: TRBV15
j_gene: TRBJ1-1
abundance: .
d_gene: .

CDR3aa: CASRPSLYRGPPAKNIQYF
CDR3nt: TGTGCCAGCAGGCCATCATTGTACAGGGGCCCCCCGGCCAAAAACATTCAGTACTTC
v_gene: TRBV28
j_gene: TRBJ2-4
abundance: .
d_gene: TRBD1

CDR3aa: CASGLVVRGGQPQHF
CDR3nt: TGTGCTAGTGGTTTGGTAGTGAGGGGGGGGCAGCCCCAGCATTTT
v_gene: TRBV12-5
j_gene: TRBJ1-5
abundance: .
d_gene: .

CDR3aa: CASKDSFQETQYF
CDR3nt: TGTGCCAGCAAAGACAGCTTTCAAGAGACCCAGTACTTC
v_gene: TRBV25-1
j_gene: TRBJ2-5
abundance: few
d_gene: .

CDR3aa: CASSQEGARTYEQYF
CDR3nt: TGCGCCAGCAGCCAAGAAGGGGCCAGAACCTACGAGCAGTACTTC
v_gene: TRBV4-1
j_gene: TRBJ2-7
abundance: .
d_gene: .

CDR3aa: CASSLSGENTGELFF
CDR3nt: TGCGCCAGCAGCTTGTCCGGGGAGAACACCGGGGAGCTGTTTTTT
v_gene: TRBV5-1
j_gene: TRBJ2-2
abundance: .
d_gene: .

CDR3aa: CASSEDRGGTQPQHF
CDR3nt: TGTGCCAGCAGTGAGGACAGGGGGGGGACTCAGCCCCAGCATTTT
v_gene: TRBV2
j_gene: TRBJ1-5
abundance: .
d_gene: TRBD1

CDR3aa: CASSLGASGSLYEQYF
CDR3nt: TGTGCCAGCAGCTTAGGGGCTAGCGGGAGTCTGTACGAGCAGTACTTC
v_gene: TRBV7-9
j_gene: TRBJ2-7
abundance: many
d_gene: TRBD2

CDR3aa: CAISSVGQGAGEQYF
CDR3nt: TGTGCCATCAGTTCTGTGGGACAGGGGGCGGGGGAGCAGTACTTC
v_gene: TRBV10-3
j_gene: TRBJ2-7
abundance: .
d_gene: TRBD1

CDR3aa: CASRTQGVNTEAFF
CDR3nt: TGTGCCAGCAGAACTCAAGGGGTGAACACTGAAGCTTTCTTT
v_gene: TRBV2
j_gene: TRBJ1-1
abundance: .
d_gene: .

CDR3aa: CATSDLGSGRAGGSTDTQYF
CDR3nt: TGTGCCACCAGTGATCTGGGTAGCGGGAGGGCCGGTGGAAGCACAGATACGCAGTATTTT
v_gene: TRBV24-1
j_gene: TRBJ2-3
abundance: .
d_gene: TRBD2

CDR3aa: CASKLQGAGETQYF
CDR3nt: TGTGCCAGCAAGCTACAGGGGGCAGGGGAGACCCAGTACTTC
v_gene: TRBV6-5
j_gene: TRBJ2-5
abundance: .
d_gene: TRBD1

CDR3aa: CASTQSGNQPQHF
CDR3nt: TGTGCCAGCACTCAGTCAGGTAATCAGCCCCAGCATTTT
v_gene: TRBV12-3/TRBV12-4
j_gene: TRBJ1-5
abundance: .
d_gene: .

CDR3aa: CASSRTSGRAPYNEQFF
CDR3nt: TGTGCCAGCAGCAGGACTAGCGGGAGGGCCCCCTACAATGAGCAGTTCTTC
v_gene: TRBV2
j_gene: TRBJ2-1
abundance: once
d_gene: TRBD2

CDR3aa: CASSLVGGYTRF
CDR3nt: TGTGCCAGCAGCTTAGTGGGGGGTTACACCCGGTTC
v_gene: TRBV7-9
j_gene: TRBJ2-7
abundance: .
d_gene: .

CDR3aa: CASSFRVSSYNEQFF
CDR3nt: TGTGCCAGCAGCTTCAGGGTCAGCTCCTACAATGAGCAGTTCTTC
v_gene: TRBV7-9
j_gene: TRBJ2-1
abundance: few
d_gene: .

CDR3aa: CASSQAGGGFYNEQFF
CDR3nt: TGCGCCAGCAGCCAAGCTGGGGGGGGGTTCTACAATGAGCAGTTCTTC
v_gene: TRBV4-1
j_gene: TRBJ2-1
abundance: once
d_gene: TRBD2

CDR3aa: CASSVAPSGAGGYNEQFF
CDR3nt: TGTGCCAGCAGCGTCGCACCGTCAGGAGCGGGAGGGTACAATGAGCAGTTCTTC
v_gene: TRBV11-3
j_gene: TRBJ2-1
abundance: .
d_gene: TRBD2

CDR3aa: CASSDWTRDNSPLHF
CDR3nt: TGTGCCAGCAGTGATTGGACAAGGGATAATTCACCCCTCCACTTT
v_gene: TRBV25-1
j_gene: TRBJ1-6
abundance: .
d_gene: .

CDR3aa: CASRQGEPLHF
CDR3nt: TGTGCCAGCAGGCAGGGTGAGCCCCTCCACTTT
v_gene: TRBV2
j_gene: TRBJ1-6
abundance: .
d_gene: .